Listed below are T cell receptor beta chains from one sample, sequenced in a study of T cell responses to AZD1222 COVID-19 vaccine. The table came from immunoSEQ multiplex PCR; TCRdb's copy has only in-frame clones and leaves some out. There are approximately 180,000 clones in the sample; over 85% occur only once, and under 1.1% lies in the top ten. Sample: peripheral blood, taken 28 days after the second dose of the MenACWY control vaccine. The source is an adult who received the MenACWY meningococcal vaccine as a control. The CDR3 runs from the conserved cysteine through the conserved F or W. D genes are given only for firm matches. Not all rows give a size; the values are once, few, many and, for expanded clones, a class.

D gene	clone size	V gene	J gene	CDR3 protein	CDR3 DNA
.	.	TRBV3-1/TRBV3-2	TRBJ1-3	CASRDTYSGNTIYF	TGTGCCAGCAGGGACACGTACTCTGGAAACACCATATATTTT
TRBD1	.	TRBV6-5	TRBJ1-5	CASRGQGASQPQHF	TGTGCCAGCAGGGGACAGGGGGCGAGTCAGCCCCAGCATTTT
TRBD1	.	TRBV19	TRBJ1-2	CASRPTGAAYYGYTF	TGTGCCAGTAGACCGACAGGGGCGGCTTACTATGGCTACACCTTC
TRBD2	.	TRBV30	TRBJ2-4	CAWSSGALNIQYF	TGTGCCTGGAGCAGCGGGGCTTTAAACATTCAGTACTTC
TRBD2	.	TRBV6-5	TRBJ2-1	CASSYRGDYNEQFF	TGTGCCAGCAGTTATCGGGGGGACTACAATGAGCAGTTCTTC
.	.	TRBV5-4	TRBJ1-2	CASSIRDIRNYGYTF	TGTGCCAGCAGCATACGGGACATTCGGAACTATGGCTACACCTTC
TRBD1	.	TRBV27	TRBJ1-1	CASSRTGTGEAFF	TGTGCCAGCAGTAGGACCGGGACAGGTGAAGCTTTCTTT
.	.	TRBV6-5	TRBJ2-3	CASRGLAADTQYF	TGTGCCAGCAGAGGGCTAGCCGCAGATACGCAGTATTTT
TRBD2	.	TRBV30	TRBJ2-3	CAWSVSRGGPDTQYF	TGTGCCTGGAGTGTCTCGCGGGGGGGCCCAGATACGCAGTATTTT
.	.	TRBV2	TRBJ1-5	CASSPTNSNQPQHF	TGTGCCAGCAGTCCTACCAATAGCAATCAGCCCCAGCATTTT
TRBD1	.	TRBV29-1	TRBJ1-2	CSANNPLTGSPYGYTF	TGCAGCGCCAATAACCCATTGACAGGGTCCCCCTATGGCTACACCTTC
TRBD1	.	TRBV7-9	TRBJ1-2	CASSRQGGDKYGYTF	TGTGCCAGCAGCCGACAGGGGGGAGATAAGTATGGCTACACCTTC
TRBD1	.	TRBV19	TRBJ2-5	CASSQLTGTGWKETQYF	TGTGCCAGTAGTCAACTGACCGGGACAGGGTGGAAAGAGACCCAGTACTTC
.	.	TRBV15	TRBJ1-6	CATSREYGTNSPLHF	TGTGCCACCAGCAGAGAGTACGGGACGAATTCACCCCTCCACTTT
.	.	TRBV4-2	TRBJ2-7	CASSRGLATEQYF	TGTGCCAGCAGCCGAGGTTTAGCTACCGAGCAGTACTTC
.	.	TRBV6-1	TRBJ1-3	CASSAIRGAGGNTIYF	TGTGCCAGCAGTGCCATAAGGGGGGCCGGCGGAAACACCATATATTTT
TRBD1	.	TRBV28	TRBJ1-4	CASSVQGGAQELFF	TGTGCCAGCAGTGTACAGGGGGGGGCCCAAGAGCTGTTTTTT
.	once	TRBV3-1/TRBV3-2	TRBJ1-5	CASSRSEEPQHF	TGTGCCAGCAGCCGCTCAGAGGAGCCCCAGCATTTT
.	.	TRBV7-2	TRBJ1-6	CASSLFRGFGNSPLHF	TGTGCCAGCAGCTTATTCCGGGGTTTTGGCAATTCACCCCTCCACTTT
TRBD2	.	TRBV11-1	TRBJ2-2	CASSPREGRGYGELFF	TGTGCCAGCAGCCCGAGGGAGGGGCGAGGTTACGGGGAGCTGTTTTTT
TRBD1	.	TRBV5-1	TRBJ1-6	CASSPRTGAQFNNSPLHF	TGCGCCAGCAGCCCCCGGACAGGGGCCCAGTTTAATAATTCACCCCTCCACTTT
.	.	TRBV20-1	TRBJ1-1	CSAGGGTEAFF	TGCAGTGCTGGGGGCGGCACTGAAGCTTTCTTT
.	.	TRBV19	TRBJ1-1	CASMGMNTEAFF	TGTGCCAGTATGGGGATGAACACTGAAGCTTTCTTT
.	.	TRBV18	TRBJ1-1	CASSPRRGQENTEAFF	TGTGCCAGCTCACCACGAAGAGGCCAGGAGAACACTGAAGCTTTCTTT
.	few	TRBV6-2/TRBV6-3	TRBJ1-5	CASSLRQAKDTSNQPQHF	TGTGCCAGCAGTCTTCGACAGGCCAAGGATACTAGCAATCAGCCCCAGCATTTT
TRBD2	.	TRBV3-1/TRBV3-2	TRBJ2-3	CASSPQGLAGGGTDTQYF	TGTGCCAGCAGCCCCCAGGGACTAGCGGGGGGGGGCACAGATACGCAGTATTTT
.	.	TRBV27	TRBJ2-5	CASSRRGRGRETQYF	TGTGCCAGCAGCCGTCGGGGCAGGGGAAGGGAGACCCAGTACTTC
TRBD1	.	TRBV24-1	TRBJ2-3	CATSDPGQGTDTQYF	TGTGCCACCAGTGACCCGGGACAGGGCACAGATACGCAGTATTTT
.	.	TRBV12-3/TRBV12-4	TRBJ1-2	CASTPGPMVGYTF	TGTGCCAGCACTCCAGGGCCGATGGTGGGCTACACCTTC
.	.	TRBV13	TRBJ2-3	CASSTGGSNTDTQYF	TGTGCCAGCAGCACTGGGGGGAGTAACACAGATACGCAGTATTTT
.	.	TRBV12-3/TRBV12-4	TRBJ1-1	CASSLSAGEAFF	TGTGCCAGCAGTTTGTCGGCCGGTGAAGCTTTCTTT
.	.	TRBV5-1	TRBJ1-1	CASSSGGGYTEAFF	TGCGCCAGCAGCTCAGGAGGCGGGTACACTGAAGCTTTCTTT
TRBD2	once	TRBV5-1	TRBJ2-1	CASSPRGGLGNEQFF	TGCGCCAGCAGCCCGCGGGGGGGCCTCGGCAATGAGCAGTTCTTC
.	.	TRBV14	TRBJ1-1	CASSPQIRAGNTEAFF	TGTGCCAGCAGCCCACAGATTAGGGCTGGGAACACTGAAGCTTTCTTT
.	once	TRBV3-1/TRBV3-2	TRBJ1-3	CASSQDLGNTIYF	TGTGCCAGCAGCCAAGATCTCGGAAACACCATATATTTT
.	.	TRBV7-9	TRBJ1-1	CASSSHGQPHTEAFF	TGTGCCAGCAGCTCCCACGGACAGCCTCACACTGAAGCTTTCTTT
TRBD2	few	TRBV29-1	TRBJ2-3	CSVVLAGGSDTQYF	TGCAGCGTCGTACTAGCGGGGGGCTCAGATACGCAGTATTTT
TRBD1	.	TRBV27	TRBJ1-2	CASSSDRGYGYTF	TGTGCCAGCAGCTCTGACAGGGGCTATGGCTACACCTTC
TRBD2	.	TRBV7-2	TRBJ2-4	CASSLVPTSGGQTGHIQYF	TGTGCCAGCAGCTTAGTTCCGACTAGCGGGGGGCAAACGGGGCACATTCAGTACTTC
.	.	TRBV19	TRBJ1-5	CASSIGGDSNQPQHF	TGTGCCAGTAGTATCGGAGGGGATAGCAATCAGCCCCAGCATTTT
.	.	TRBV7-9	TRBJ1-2	CASSLTGGYGYTF	TGTGCCAGCAGCTTAACCGGGGGCTATGGCTACACCTTC
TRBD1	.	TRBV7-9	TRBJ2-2	CASSLKGAGGELFF	TGTGCCAGCAGCTTGAAGGGGGCCGGCGGGGAGCTGTTTTTT